The entry below describes one T cell receptor (beta chain). Its antigen is not yet known. The input lacks base qualities; no much larger clone sits a single base away. This entry belongs to a study of shared clonotypes between healthy human individuals (TCRdb year 2020). For context, the study as a whole: Three men and two women, aged 18 to 49 years, made up the cohort. Different laboratories and diverse techniques were used to prepare libraries and sequence TCR repertoires, to increase sequencing depth and limit assay-specific biases. The study deeply sequenced blood TCR repertoires of five healthy adults to estimate repertoire size and the extent of clonotype sharing between individuals. For each donor, three plates each were used for CD4 naive and CD4 memory, two plates were used for CD8 naive, and one plate was used for CD8 memory. Leukapheresis yielded between about 0.85 and 9 billion PBMCs per donor.

The donors were healthy, HIV-negative adults who had no recently reported acute infections or vaccinations. Every donor was a Caucasian adult living in Nashville, Tennessee, USA. CD4+ T cells were enriched through magnetic negative selection, after which naive cells were positively selected on CD45RA and the remaining negative fraction served as the memory subset. Blood was collected by leukapheresis, and PBMCs were isolated by Ficoll-Histopaque density gradient centrifugation and then cryopreserved in liquid nitrogen vapor phase. Analytical flow cytometry was used to check the purity and quantity of each magnetically sorted T cell population. From each sorted fraction, genomic DNA was isolated and quantified by UV absorbance on a Nanodrop 2000c. From a lookup of the germline V gene, CDR1 and CDR2 are KGHSH and LQKENI. The CDR3 sequence holds 14 residues, the cysteine and phenylalanine included. Of the read, only the CDR3 DNA is kept; its 42 bases are in frame from base 1. At the junction V is shortened by 2 bases and J by 3 bases, with 9 bases in between.

Using the deep immunoSEQ assay, TCR CDR3 regions were amplified from genomic DNA by multiplex PCR. Extracted genomic DNA from each cell subset was distributed evenly across all wells of several immunoSEQ 96-well plates, and each plate was treated as a replicate. Each replicate PCR for sorted subsets received around 200 ng genomic DNA, equal to about 29,000 T cell genomes. Purified libraries were quantified with a Qubit 3.0 fluorometer, sized on a Bioanalyzer 2100, and re-quantified with the KAPA Library Quantification kit. Each immunoSEQ 96-well plate was sequenced on its own single-read 150-cycle Illumina NextSeq 550 flow cell. The original pipeline was this. The immunoSEQ output contained only junctional sequences without quality scores, so filtering could not match that applied to full-length reads. To assign V/J genes and CDR3, sequences were annotated using PyIR, a Python wrapper for IgBLAST v1.9, with IMGT germline references. Reads were removed for weak V/J assignments (E-value above 1e-6), missing CDR3, stop codons, out-of-frame junctions, or ambiguous translated residues. V3J clonotypes were defined by identical inferred V gene, J gene, and CDR3 amino acid sequence. The percentage overlap between two repertoires was calculated by dividing the number of shared unique clonotypes by the size of the smaller repertoire. RTK rarefaction, the Chao1 estimator, and Recon v2.1 estimates of unobserved clonotypes were used to assess repertoire richness. For all TCRbeta clonotypes obtained by the gDNA method from several donors, generation probabilities were computed with OLGA. TCRdb retrieved this table from immuneACCESS and kept in-frame rearrangements only. Not all clones are present; in checked studies, unresolved V genes account for under half, and no reason is known for the remainder. V, J and clone size reflect that table, while D and trimming were determined from the DNA. Present in this sample are about 230,000 clones, about 65% of which were seen just once. The top ten hold around 10% of the sample.

Results the study describes overall, beyond this receptor: Only blood was sampled, and tissue TCR repertoires likely differ from those in blood. Pairwise subsampling indicated that sequencing depth was expected to affect the degree of clonotype sharing among donors. Incomplete sequencing was indicated by rarefaction of sorted-subset datasets, despite the large sequencing depth. Larger estimated clonotype richness was generally found for naive subsets than for memory subsets. Higher generation probabilities were observed for clonotypes shared by all four sorted-subset donors than for non-shared clonotypes. Because the study included a small number of donors, the genetic and exposure-history diversity represented was limited. When a few donors were compared, the shared fraction of clonotypes was 5% to 6.5% for naive CD4, 3% to 4% for naive CD8, 2% to 2.5% for memory CD4, and less than 0.5% for memory CD8.

The chain is assembled from TRBV18 and TRBJ2-3; a tentative D call is TRBD2 (6 bases match). The sample was memory CD4+ T cells sorted from blood. This sample's cell subset or site label indicates: CD45RA-negative fraction. The source is a man aged 25 to 45 in good health. The CDR3 here reads CASSPAGRTDTQYF. The base sequence is TGTGCCAGCTCACCAGCTGGGAGGACAGATACGCAGTATTTT. Joined to the reference TRBV18 and TRBJ2-3 proteins, this CDR3 gives the full variable domain: NAGVMQNPRHLVRRRGQEARLRCSPMKGHSHVYWYRQLPEEGLKFMVYLQKENIIDESGMPKERFSAEFPKEGPSILRIQQVVRGDSAAYFCASSPAGRTDTQYFGPGTRLTVL.